Following are 17 T cell receptor beta chains from one sample sequenced in a study of OX40 agonist ivuxolimab in advanced cancers. Measured with immunoSEQ multiplex PCR; TCRdb has only the in-frame clones, and not every one. The table includes 90,000 to 100,000 clones, approximately 80% detected once. The sample consisted of CD4+ or CD8+ T cells sorted from blood, taken in a trial of the OX40 agonist ivuxolimab. Every receptor here comes from an adult with an advanced solid tumor such as melanoma, head and neck, liver or kidney cancer.

J is TRBJ2-1 and V is TRBV20-1; no definite D call. The V gene's germline CDR1 is DFQATT and CDR2 SNEGSKA (reference sequence). This CDR3 spans 11 amino acids. Trimming stripped 2 bases from V and 10 bases from J, with 9 bases between. This CDR3 reads CSARRIGEQFF. Written as DNA, the CDR3 is TGCAGTGCTAGAAGAATCGGGGAGCAGTTCTTC.

The rearrangement joins TRBV2 to TRBJ1-2; TRBD1 matches at 8 bases. CDR3 length: 11 amino acids. V trimming: 7 bases; J trimming: 8 bases; junction bases outside the gene matches: 3. Germline CDR1 and CDR2: SNHLY and FYNNEI. DNA for the CDR3: TGTGCCAGCAAACAGGGGGTCGGCTACACCTTC. Translation: CASKQGVGYTF.

The chain has TRBV27 and TRBJ1-5, with D possibly TRBD1 on 5 matching bases. The CDR3 covers 15 residues. V was trimmed by 5 bases and J by 4 bases, leaving 15 bases between them. CDR1 is MNHEY, CDR2 SMNVEV, per germline (reference sequence). As DNA, the CDR3 is TGTGCCAGCAGTCCGCGGACATTGGGGAATCAGCCCCAGCATTTT. It codes for CASSPRTLGNQPQHF.

The chain has TRBV14 and TRBJ2-5; 8 bases fit TRBD2. The CDR3 spans 15 residues. CDR1 and CDR2 (germline): SGHDN, FVKESK. J lost 5 bases, V lost 5 bases, and 10 bases had no gene match. In nucleotides, the CDR3 is TGTGCCAGCAGCACCCTGGGGCTAGCGGGTGAGACCCAGTACTTC. This translates into CASSTLGLAGETQYF.

This clone has a handful of counts. The rearrangement joins TRBV29-1 to TRBJ1-1, with 7 bases lining up with TRBD1. Germline lookup yields CDR1 SQVTM and CDR2 ANQGSEA. The ends lost 4 bases at V and 1 base at J; junction bases unmatched: 0. This CDR3 is built from 12 residues. The DNA for the CDR3 is TGCAGCGTTGGACAGGGGAACACTGAAGCTTTCTTT. Its translation is CSVGQGNTEAFF.

The chain uses TRBV18 and TRBJ1-4; no clear D gene. Germline-derived CDR1 and CDR2 are KGHSH and LQKENI. The CDR3 is 18 residues long. Trimming shortened V by 1 base and J by 0 bases, and 15 bases separated the two germline ends. As DNA, the CDR3 is TGTGCCAGCTCACCACTTCGGGAGTTCCCTGCAACTAATGAAAAACTGTTTTTT. Protein sequence: CASSPLREFPATNEKLFF.

The rearrangement uses TRBV28 and TRBJ1-1; 11 bases line up with TRBD1. Unmatched junction bases numbered 6, after V lost 6 bases and J lost 3 bases. The CDR3 is 15 residues long. Germline V lookup: CDR1 MDHEN, CDR2 SYDVKM. CDR3 residues: CASRNRDRGYTEAFF. As DNA, the CDR3 is TGTGCCAGCAGGAACCGGGACAGGGGGTACACTGAAGCTTTCTTT.

The chain has TRBV14 and TRBJ2-3, with D possibly TRBD2 on 5 matching bases. Between the trimmed V and J ends, which lost 3 bases and 5 bases, there was a span of 9 bases. CDR1 is SGHDN and CDR2 is FVKESK in the germline V gene. The CDR3 extends over 13 amino acids. The CDR3 DNA is TGTGCCAGCAGCCATTGGACTGGAGATACGCAGTATTTT. Translation gives CASSHWTGDTQYF.

This chain uses TRBV6-1 with TRBJ1-4; the D is unclear. The CDR3 is 17 residues long. Trimming removed 0 bases from V and 8 bases from J, with 19 bases in between. Germline lookup yields CDR1 MNHNS and CDR2 SASEGT. CDR3 DNA sequence: TGTGCCAGCAGTGAAGCGTTCAGGTTAGATGTATGGGAAAAACTGTTTTTT. Translation gives CASSEAFRLDVWEKLFF.

The chain is built from TRBV28 and TRBJ2-7; D remains ambiguous. The V gene lost 6 bases and the J gene lost 5 bases, with 8 bases spanning the gap. This CDR3 comprises 11 residues. Germline V gene data show CDR1 as MDHEN and CDR2 as SYDVKM. This CDR3 reads CASSPWNEQYF. The CDR3 bases are TGTGCCAGCAGCCCTTGGAACGAGCAGTACTTC.

The CDR3 protein is CASSSRGGYNEQFF. CDR3 DNA sequence: TGTGCCAGTAGTAGTCGGGGGGGGTACAATGAGCAGTTCTTC. The V and J genes are TRBV19 and TRBJ2-1, with 8 bases fitting TRBD2. After removal of 4 bases from V and 4 bases from J, the junction contained 3 bases not matched to a gene. Germline V gene data show CDR1 as LNHDA and CDR2 as SQIVND (reference sequence). The CDR3 covers 14 residues.

Regarding this clone: No DNA is shown, since the ends of the CDR3 on it are uncertain; the CDR3 is the one TCRdb lists. CDR3 sequence reads: CASSSSTEANYGYTF. V usage is TRBV6-5 and J usage is TRBJ1-2; the table calls TRBD1, which could not be checked here. Germline-derived CDR1 and CDR2 are MNHEY and SVGAGI. The CDR3 has 15 residues if both end residues are counted.

V usage is TRBV4-3 and J usage is TRBJ2-2; D is ambiguous. Trimming cost V 2 bases and J 3 bases, with 7 bases left between them. In germline, CDR1 is LGHNA, CDR2 YSLEER. CDR3 length equals 14 residues. The CDR3 region is CASSQRQYTGELFF. The CDR3, as DNA: TGCGCCAGCAGCCAACGTCAATACACCGGGGAGCTGTTTTTT.

Only one count was recorded for this clone. The chain employs TRBV6-6 and TRBJ2-2, with TRBD1 matching 10 bases. Germline CDR1 and CDR2: MNHNY and SVGAGI (reference sequence). The CDR3 runs to 16 residues. The V gene end was trimmed by 7 bases and the J gene end by 4 bases; junction bases not matched to a gene: 9. The CDR3 DNA is TGTGCCAGCACCACCCAGGACAGGGGGGGCACCGGGGAGCTGTTTTTT. Translating gives CASTTQDRGGTGELFF.

The V gene is TRBV4-3, the J gene TRBJ2-1; TRBD2 matches 8 bases. CDR1 is LGHNA, CDR2 YSLEER, per germline. This CDR3 is 17 amino acids long. V was clipped by 4 bases and J by 7 bases; unmatched bases: 15. CDR3 amino acids: CASSLAYPGRAGNEQFF. CDR3 DNA sequence: TGCGCCAGCAGCCTCGCTTACCCCGGGAGGGCCGGAAATGAGCAGTTCTTC.

The genes are TRBV2 and TRBJ2-1, with 10 nucleotides matching TRBD2. CDR1 SNHLY and CDR2 FYNNEI come from the germline V gene. V lost 6 bases and J lost 7; bases outside the gene matches: 9. The CDR3 consists of 15 residues. The CDR3 coding sequence is TGTGCCAGCAGGGAGCGGGAGGGCCTCTGGAATGAGCAGTTCTTC. Residues: CASREREGLWNEQFF.

V is TRBV6-6 and J is TRBJ1-2, with 7 bases identical to TRBD1. This CDR3 comprises 12 residues. Losses at the gene ends were 7 bases for V and 7 bases for J; bases not matched to a gene: 6. Germline V gene lookup returns CDR1 MNHNY and CDR2 SVGAGI (reference sequence). CDR3: CASTKDRVGYTF. CDR3 nucleotides: TGTGCCAGCACCAAAGACAGGGTTGGCTACACCTTC.